A selection of T cell receptor beta chains follows, all from one sample in a study of blood T cells in healthy people across ages. TCRdb recomputed calls from the 5' RACE reads with MiXCR, one row per CDR3 protein. The top ten hold 20% to 25% of the sample, which has around 1,900,000 distinct CDR3 sequences, around 40% seen once. Sequenced: blood. All receptors come from a human donor in good health. Both conserved end residues are part of each CDR3. Fields, in order: V gene, D gene, J gene, clone size, CDR3 DNA, CDR3 protein. The D gene is left open where the match is weak. Expanded clones are given a class, and other clones once, few, many or no size at all.

v_gene: TRBV20-1
d_gene: .
j_gene: TRBJ2-1
abundance: .
CDR3nt: TGCAGTGTCACAGGGAGCGCCTACAATGAGCAGTTCTTC
CDR3aa: CSVTGSAYNEQFF

v_gene: TRBV10-3
d_gene: TRBD2
j_gene: TRBJ2-3
abundance: .
CDR3nt: TGTGCCATCAGTGCCCTCCCGACTGGGGAGGGTACAACTAGCACAGATACGCAGTATTTT
CDR3aa: CAISALPTGEGTTSTDTQYF

v_gene: TRBV29-1
d_gene: TRBD2
j_gene: TRBJ2-1
abundance: many
CDR3nt: TGCAGCGTTGGTAAGCGGGGGGAACCCTACAATGAGCAGTTCTTC
CDR3aa: CSVGKRGEPYNEQFF

v_gene: TRBV28
d_gene: .
j_gene: TRBJ1-3
abundance: .
CDR3nt: TGTGCCAGCAGTTCCCCCTCCCTCCCGACAGGAGGAAACACCATATATTTT
CDR3aa: CASSSPSLPTGGNTIYF

v_gene: TRBV12-3/TRBV12-4
d_gene: .
j_gene: TRBJ2-4
abundance: .
CDR3nt: TGTGCCAGCAGATTGGACGGGGTGAAAAACATTCGGTACTTC
CDR3aa: CASRLDGVKNIRYF

v_gene: TRBV15
d_gene: .
j_gene: TRBJ1-2
abundance: .
CDR3nt: TGTGCCACCAGCAGAGATCGGGGACCGGGGGCGTATGGCTACACCTTC
CDR3aa: CATSRDRGPGAYGYTF

v_gene: TRBV10-3
d_gene: TRBD2
j_gene: TRBJ2-5
abundance: .
CDR3nt: TGTGCCATCAGTGGAGATAGCGGGTTCCAAGAGACCCAGTACTTC
CDR3aa: CAISGDSGFQETQYF

v_gene: TRBV29-1
d_gene: .
j_gene: TRBJ1-1
abundance: .
CDR3nt: TGCAGCGTGCAGGGACCCGAAGCTTTCTTT
CDR3aa: CSVQGPEAFF

v_gene: TRBV12-3/TRBV12-4
d_gene: .
j_gene: TRBJ2-1
abundance: .
CDR3nt: TGTGCCAGCAGTCCCGGGACCCGCGGACATGAGCAGTTCTTC
CDR3aa: CASSPGTRGHEQFF

v_gene: TRBV5-1
d_gene: TRBD1
j_gene: TRBJ2-1
abundance: .
CDR3nt: TGCGCCAGCAGCTTGGGGGTTTGGTGGGACAGGGGTGAGGACTCCTACAATGAGCAGTTCTTC
CDR3aa: CASSLGVWWDRGEDSYNEQFF

v_gene: TRBV12-3/TRBV12-4
d_gene: .
j_gene: TRBJ1-1
abundance: .
CDR3nt: TGTGCCAGCAGGCCGGACAGACCGAACACTGAAGCTTTCTTT
CDR3aa: CASRPDRPNTEAFF

v_gene: TRBV7-9
d_gene: .
j_gene: TRBJ2-7
abundance: few
CDR3nt: TGTGCCAGCAGCAGAGGGGCAGGGGTCTTCACCTACGAGCAGTACTTC
CDR3aa: CASSRGAGVFTYEQYF

v_gene: TRBV5-1
d_gene: TRBD2
j_gene: TRBJ2-7
abundance: few
CDR3nt: TGCGCCAGCAGCCCCGTAGCGGGGGGGCATAATGAGCAGTACTTC
CDR3aa: CASSPVAGGHNEQYF

v_gene: TRBV29-1
d_gene: TRBD2
j_gene: TRBJ2-5
abundance: .
CDR3nt: TGCAGCGTTGAGGGGACTACGGATGCCGAAGAGACCCAGTACTTC
CDR3aa: CSVEGTTDAEETQYF

v_gene: TRBV4-1
d_gene: .
j_gene: TRBJ2-4
abundance: .
CDR3nt: TGCGCCAGCAGCCAAGGCAGATCAGCCAAAAACATTCAGTACTTC
CDR3aa: CASSQGRSAKNIQYF

v_gene: TRBV5-1
d_gene: .
j_gene: TRBJ1-1
abundance: .
CDR3nt: TGCGCCAGCAGCGGAACGGGACATGAGACTGAAGCTTTCTTT
CDR3aa: CASSGTGHETEAFF

v_gene: TRBV5-4
d_gene: .
j_gene: TRBJ1-1
abundance: .
CDR3nt: TGTGCCAGCAGCTCCCAGGGGCGCTACACTGAAGCTTTCTTT
CDR3aa: CASSSQGRYTEAFF

v_gene: TRBV24-1
d_gene: .
j_gene: TRBJ1-5
abundance: few
CDR3nt: TGTGCCACCAGTGGGGGAAATCAGCCCCAGCATTTT
CDR3aa: CATSGGNQPQHF

v_gene: TRBV28
d_gene: .
j_gene: TRBJ2-5
abundance: .
CDR3nt: TGTGCCAGCAGTGGGACAGCCTGGAGGGAGCAGTACTTC
CDR3aa: CASSGTAWREQYF

v_gene: TRBV28
d_gene: TRBD1
j_gene: TRBJ2-7
abundance: few
CDR3nt: TGTGCCAGCAGTTTACCGAAGACAGGGTCCTACGAGCAGTACTTC
CDR3aa: CASSLPKTGSYEQYF

v_gene: TRBV3-1
d_gene: TRBD1
j_gene: TRBJ2-4
abundance: few
CDR3nt: TGTGCCAGCAGCCCCAGGACAGGGAGCGAAAACATTCAGTACTTC
CDR3aa: CASSPRTGSENIQYF

v_gene: TRBV9
d_gene: TRBD1
j_gene: TRBJ2-7
abundance: many
CDR3nt: TGTGCCAGCAGCAGACAAGGGACAGGTCGGTACGAGCAGTACTTC
CDR3aa: CASSRQGTGRYEQYF

v_gene: TRBV20-1
d_gene: .
j_gene: TRBJ2-1
abundance: few
CDR3nt: TGCAGTGCTAGTGGAGTTGATGAGCAGTTCTTC
CDR3aa: CSASGVDEQFF

v_gene: TRBV6-5
d_gene: .
j_gene: TRBJ1-6
abundance: few
CDR3nt: TGTGCCAGCAGTGCGGTAGGACCGTATAATTCACCCCTCCACTTT
CDR3aa: CASSAVGPYNSPLHF

v_gene: TRBV29-1
d_gene: .
j_gene: TRBJ1-1
abundance: .
CDR3nt: TGCAGCGGTTCGATTGCGGACACTGAAGCTTTCTTT
CDR3aa: CSGSIADTEAFF

v_gene: TRBV5-6
d_gene: TRBD1
j_gene: TRBJ2-7
abundance: few
CDR3nt: TGTGCCAGCAGCTACCAATCCGGGACAGGGGTCTACGAGCAGTACTTC
CDR3aa: CASSYQSGTGVYEQYF

v_gene: TRBV12-5
d_gene: .
j_gene: TRBJ2-7
abundance: few
CDR3nt: TGTGCTAGTGCCTCTGGTGGCAGGGGATCCTACGAGCAGTACTTC
CDR3aa: CASASGGRGSYEQYF

v_gene: TRBV4-2
d_gene: .
j_gene: TRBJ2-7
abundance: .
CDR3nt: TGTGCCAGCAGCCAGACTCCGGGGGCCTCCTACGAGCAGTACTTC
CDR3aa: CASSQTPGASYEQYF

v_gene: TRBV6-5
d_gene: .
j_gene: TRBJ1-2
abundance: .
CDR3nt: TGCGCCAGCAGTTACTGGGGAGACAGTTCACCTAACTATGGCTACACCTTC
CDR3aa: CASSYWGDSSPNYGYTF

v_gene: TRBV6-6
d_gene: .
j_gene: TRBJ1-2
abundance: few
CDR3nt: TGTGCCAGCAGTGAGGGGTTGAGACACGTCTATGGCTACACCTTC
CDR3aa: CASSEGLRHVYGYTF

v_gene: TRBV14
d_gene: .
j_gene: TRBJ2-7
abundance: .
CDR3nt: TGTGCCAGCAGCCAAGATTGGGCCAGATACGAGCAGTACTTC
CDR3aa: CASSQDWARYEQYF

v_gene: TRBV4-1
d_gene: .
j_gene: TRBJ2-1
abundance: .
CDR3nt: TGCGCCAGCAGCCAAGGACTAACCTACGATGAGCAGTTCTTC
CDR3aa: CASSQGLTYDEQFF

v_gene: TRBV20-1
d_gene: TRBD1
j_gene: TRBJ1-5
abundance: .
CDR3nt: TGCAGTGCTTATACAGGGGGTGATCAGCCCCAGCATTTT
CDR3aa: CSAYTGGDQPQHF

v_gene: TRBV7-2
d_gene: TRBD2
j_gene: TRBJ2-1
abundance: few
CDR3nt: TGTGCCAGCAGGCTCGATAGCGGGGTCTACAATGAGCAGTTCTTC
CDR3aa: CASRLDSGVYNEQFF

v_gene: TRBV5-1
d_gene: .
j_gene: TRBJ2-5
abundance: .
CDR3nt: TGCGCCAGCAGCGCCGCCGGGACTTCCACCTACGAGCGGTACTTC
CDR3aa: CASSAAGTSTYERYF

v_gene: TRBV28
d_gene: .
j_gene: TRBJ2-7
abundance: few
CDR3nt: TGTGCCAGCATAGAGGTGGGAACCTACGAGCAGTACTTC
CDR3aa: CASIEVGTYEQYF

v_gene: TRBV5-1
d_gene: TRBD2
j_gene: TRBJ2-5
abundance: .
CDR3nt: TGCGCCAGCAGCTGGTCTAGCGGCCAGAAAGAGACCCAGTACTTC
CDR3aa: CASSWSSGQKETQYF

v_gene: TRBV29-1
d_gene: .
j_gene: TRBJ2-5
abundance: few
CDR3nt: TGCAGCGTTGGAAGGGTGGGAGAGACCCAGTACTTC
CDR3aa: CSVGRVGETQYF

v_gene: TRBV7-2
d_gene: .
j_gene: TRBJ2-3
abundance: few
CDR3nt: TGTGCCAGCAGCTTATCTTCAGGAGCAGATACGCAGTATTTT
CDR3aa: CASSLSSGADTQYF

v_gene: TRBV28
d_gene: TRBD1
j_gene: TRBJ2-6
abundance: .
CDR3nt: TGTGCCAGCAGTTTTAGAACAGGGGGAGGATCCGGGGCCAACGTCCTGACTTTC
CDR3aa: CASSFRTGGGSGANVLTF

v_gene: TRBV6-2/TRBV6-3
d_gene: .
j_gene: TRBJ2-2
abundance: few
CDR3nt: TGTGCCAGCAGCCCTGCTAGGGACACCGGGGAACTGTTTTTT
CDR3aa: CASSPARDTGELFF